The source of this T cell receptor beta chain is a study of radiotherapy plus CTLA-4 blockade in lung cancer. Turning to the study itself: Objective responses occurred in about 17% of patients; roughly 31% had disease control. Study results and caveats: Early clonal dynamics of blood T cells, together with interferon-beta, were reported as the best response predictor. Blood saw expansion of tumor-derived TCR clones after radiotherapy plus ipilimumab.

Measured with immunoSEQ multiplex PCR; TCRdb has only the in-frame clones, and not every one. Altogether 90,000 or so clones are present, roughly 85% being singletons, with the ten largest covering roughly 0.85%. This clone was seen just once. Its antigen is not known. Those patients who had chemo-refractory metastatic non-small-cell lung cancer were given focal radiation along with CTLA-4 blockade through ipilimumab. The germline V gene encodes CDR1 WSHSY and CDR2 SAAADI. The CDR3 covers 18 residues. Trimming cost V 1 base and J 1 base; bases outside gene matches: 7. This specimen consisted of peripheral blood, obtained from a patient treated with radiotherapy plus ipilimumab. The sequence was obtained from a human donor with non-small cell lung cancer who had stable disease on radiotherapy plus ipilimumab. The chain uses TRBV10-2 and TRBJ2-3; 11 positions agree with TRBD1. The CDR3 DNA reads as TGCGCCAGCAGTGAGTGGAGGGACAGGGGGTATCGCACAGATACGCAGTATTTT. This sequence encodes CASSEWRDRGYRTDTQYF.